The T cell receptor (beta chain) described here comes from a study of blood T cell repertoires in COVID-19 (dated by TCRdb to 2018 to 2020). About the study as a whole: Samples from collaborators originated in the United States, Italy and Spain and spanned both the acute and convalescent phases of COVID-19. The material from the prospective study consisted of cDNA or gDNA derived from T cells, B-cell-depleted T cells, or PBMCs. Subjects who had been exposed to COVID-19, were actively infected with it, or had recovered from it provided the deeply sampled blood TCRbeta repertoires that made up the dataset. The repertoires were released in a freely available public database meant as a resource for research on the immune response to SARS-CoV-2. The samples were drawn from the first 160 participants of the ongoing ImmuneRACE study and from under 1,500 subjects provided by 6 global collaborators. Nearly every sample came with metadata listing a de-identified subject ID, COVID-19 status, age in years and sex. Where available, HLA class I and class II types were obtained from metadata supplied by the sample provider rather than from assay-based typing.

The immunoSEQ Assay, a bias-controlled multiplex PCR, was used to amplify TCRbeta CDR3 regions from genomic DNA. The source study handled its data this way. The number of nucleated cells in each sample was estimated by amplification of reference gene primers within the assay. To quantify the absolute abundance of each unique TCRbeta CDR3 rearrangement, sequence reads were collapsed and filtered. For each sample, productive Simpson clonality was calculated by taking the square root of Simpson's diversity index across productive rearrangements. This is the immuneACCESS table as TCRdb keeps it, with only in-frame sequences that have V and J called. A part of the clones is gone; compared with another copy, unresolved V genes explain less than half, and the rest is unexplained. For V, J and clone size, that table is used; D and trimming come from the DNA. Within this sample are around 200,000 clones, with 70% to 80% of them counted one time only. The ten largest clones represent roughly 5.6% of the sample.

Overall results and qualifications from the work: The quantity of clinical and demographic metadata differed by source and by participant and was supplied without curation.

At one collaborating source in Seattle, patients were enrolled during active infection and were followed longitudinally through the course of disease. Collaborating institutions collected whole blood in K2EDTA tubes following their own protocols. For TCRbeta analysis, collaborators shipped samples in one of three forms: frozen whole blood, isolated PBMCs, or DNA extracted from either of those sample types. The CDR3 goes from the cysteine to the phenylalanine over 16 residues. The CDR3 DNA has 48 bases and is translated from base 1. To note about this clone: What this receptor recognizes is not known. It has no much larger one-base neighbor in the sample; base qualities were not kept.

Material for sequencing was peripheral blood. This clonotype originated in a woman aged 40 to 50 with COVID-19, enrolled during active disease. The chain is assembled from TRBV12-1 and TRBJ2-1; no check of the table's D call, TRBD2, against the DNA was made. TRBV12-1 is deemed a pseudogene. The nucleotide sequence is TGTGCCGGAGGTTCTAGCGCGCCGGTTTGTCGCGATGAGCAGTTCTTC. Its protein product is CAGGSSAPVCRDEQFF.